What follows are 30 T cell receptor beta chains derived from one specimen sequenced in a study of PD-L1 blockade in urothelial cancer. This table comes from immunoSEQ multiplex PCR, and its TCRdb copy is limited to in-frame clones, with some not included. The sample shows fewer than 45,000 clones, more than 70% of them seen only once. The sequencing used PBMCs, collected around atezolizumab (anti-PD-L1) treatment. The receptor source for this set is a man in his sixties with urothelial cancer.

This chain connects TRBV29-1 to TRBJ2-7; no reliable D call. Germline CDR1 is SQVTM and CDR2 is ANQGSEA. This CDR3 region has 14 residues. Deletions cut 3 bases from V and 0 bases from J, with 12 bases between. The CDR3 nucleotides are TGCAGCGTTGATACTGGTCGAGGCTCCTACGAGCAGTACTTC. It yields the protein CSVDTGRGSYEQYF.

This chain uses TRBV6-6 with TRBJ1-5; 7 positions match TRBD1. This CDR3 has 14 residues. Germline-derived CDR1 and CDR2 are MNHNY and SVGAGI (reference sequence). V lost 5 bases to trimming and J lost 3 bases; unmatched junction nucleotides: 4. The DNA for the CDR3 is TGTGCCAGCAGTAGGACAGGCATCAATCAGCCCCAGCATTTT. Protein product: CASSRTGINQPQHF.

A single count supports this clone. The chain employs TRBV6-5 and TRBJ1-1; a weak D match, TRBD1 (6 bases). Germline CDR1 MNHEY, CDR2 SVGAGI. Trimming removed 10 bases at V and 5 bases at J, with 14 bases between. The CDR3 covers 12 residues. The CDR3 reads CATTQGSTEAFF. The CDR3 nucleotides read TGTGCCACAACTCAGGGGAGTACTGAAGCTTTCTTT.

The chain joins TRBV18 to TRBJ1-6, with D perhaps TRBD1 (5 bases). Trimming took 0 bases from V and 7 from J, leaving 7 bases between them. There are 14 residues in the CDR3. Germline V gene data show CDR1 as KGHSH and CDR2 as LQKENI. The CDR3 is CASSPPGVNSPLHF. CDR3 sequence (DNA): TGTGCCAGCTCACCACCAGGGGTAAATTCACCCCTCCACTTT.

V is TRBV14 and J is TRBJ2-5; unclear D gene. The ends were cut back, 0 bases at V and 7 bases at J, with 9 bases in the middle. Germline lookup yields CDR1 SGHDN and CDR2 FVKESK. The CDR3 consists of 13 residues. CDR3 sequence: CASSQDSLGTQYF. The CDR3 DNA reads TGTGCCAGCAGCCAAGATTCCCTCGGGACCCAGTACTTC.

This clone occurred once. J is TRBJ2-1 and V is TRBV18; TRBD2 matches at 10 bases. Trimming removed 1 base from V and 5 bases from J; junction bases left unmatched: 20. Germline lookup yields CDR1 KGHSH and CDR2 LQKENI. This CDR3 contains 21 residues. In DNA, the CDR3 is TGTGCCAGCTCACCACTGCCACGGGTTACTAGCGGGACCTCACCCCACAATGAGCAGTTCTTC. Residues: CASSPLPRVTSGTSPHNEQFF.

This chain connects TRBV6-1 to TRBJ1-2, with 11 bases fitting TRBD1. The CDR3 contains 15 residues. Per the germline V gene, CDR1 is MNHNS and CDR2 is SASEGT. Germline trimming cut 8 bases from V and 2 bases from J; bases unmatched to any gene: 7. In nucleotides, the CDR3 is TGTGCCAGCCTCGGACAGGGGGCTTACAACTATGGCTACACCTTC. The encoded protein is CASLGQGAYNYGYTF.

This chain connects TRBV5-1 to TRBJ2-5, with 8 bases aligning to TRBD1. Unmatched junction bases numbered 10, after V lost 0 bases and J lost 3 bases. This CDR3 spans 17 amino acids. Germline V gives CDR1 SGHRS, CDR2 YFSETQ. Here the CDR3 reads CASSLGFRTGREETQYF. CDR3 coding DNA: TGCGCCAGCAGCTTGGGATTTAGGACAGGGCGGGAAGAGACCCAGTACTTC.

This clone occurred once. The CDR3 region has the DNA TGTGCCAGCAGCTTACTCAGGGTGGGCACTGAAGCTTTCTTT. Translation gives CASSLLRVGTEAFF. This chain uses TRBV7-8 with TRBJ1-1; a weak D match, TRBD1 (5 bases). Trimming removed 2 bases from V and 4 bases from J, with 11 bases in between. The CDR3 spans 14 residues. Germline assignment: CDR1 SGHVS and CDR2 FQNEAQ.

The chain has TRBV19 and TRBJ1-1; 8 bases align to TRBD1. The length of the CDR3 is 15 residues. J was trimmed by 5 bases and V by 2 bases; bases with no gene match: 7. Looked up from germline, CDR1 is LNHDA and CDR2 is SQIVND (reference sequence). CDR3 DNA: TGTGCCAGTAGTATATGGGGCAGGGGGCGGACTGAAGCTTTCTTT. Amino acid sequence: CASSIWGRGRTEAFF.

The CDR3 bases are TGTGCCTGGAGTGTACGGTCTGGGGTGGGGGGAGGTGAGCAGTTCTTC. Translated: CAWSVRSGVGGGEQFF. The chain joins TRBV30 to TRBJ2-1, with a weak D call TRBD2 (6 bases). The V gene lost 0 bases and the J gene lost 9 bases, with 21 bases spanning the gap. This CDR3 has 16 amino acids. Germline CDR1 is GTSNPN and CDR2 is SVGIG (reference sequence).

The chain is built from TRBV7-8 and TRBJ2-6; possible D gene TRBD2, 5 bases. Trimming shortened V by 3 bases and J by 0 bases, and 15 bases separated the two germline ends. CDR3 length: 18 amino acids. Germline values: CDR1 SGHVS, CDR2 FQNEAQ. The CDR3 region is CASSFIRGWNSGANVLTF. The DNA for the CDR3 is TGTGCCAGCAGCTTCATTCGGGGTTGGAACTCTGGGGCCAACGTCCTGACTTTC.

The chain links TRBV2 to TRBJ2-3; 7 bases align to TRBD2. The germline V gene encodes CDR1 SNHLY and CDR2 FYNNEI. The V gene end was trimmed by 7 bases and the J gene end by 1 base; junction bases not matched to a gene: 11. The CDR3 consists of 16 residues. CDR3 nucleotide sequence: TGTGCCAGCACGCGGGGGACGCAACAGGGCACAGATACGCAGTATTTT. The encoded protein is CASTRGTQQGTDTQYF. The whole variable domain, remainder taken from reference TRBV2 and TRBJ2-3, is EPEVTQTPSHQVTQMGQEVILRCVPISNHLYFYWYRQILGQKVEFLVSFYNNEISEKSEIFDDQFSVERPDGSNFTLKIRSTKLEDSAMYFCASTRGTQQGTDTQYFGPGTRLTVL.

This chain links TRBV5-1 with TRBJ2-3; D not certain. CDR3 length: 15 residues. CDR1 is SGHRS and CDR2 is YFSETQ in the germline V gene. V gave up 2 bases and J gave up 4 bases, with 14 bases separating them. Here the CDR3 reads CASSLNSPGADTQYF. The CDR3 nucleotides read TGCGCCAGCAGCTTAAACAGCCCCGGCGCAGATACGCAGTATTTT.

The V call is TRBV19, the J call TRBJ2-3, with 8 nucleotides matching TRBD2. Per germline, CDR1 LNHDA and CDR2 SQIVND (reference sequence). The CDR3 contains 14 residues. Trimming took 5 bases from V and 3 from J; bases not matched to a gene: 4. DNA of the CDR3: TGTGCCAGTAGTGGGGTAGCGGGAACAGATACGCAGTATTTT. Protein sequence: CASSGVAGTDTQYF.

The rearrangement joins TRBV29-1 to TRBJ2-7, with 7 bases aligning to TRBD2. The germline V gene encodes CDR1 SQVTM and CDR2 ANQGSEA. The CDR3 runs 12 residues. After removal of 7 bases from V and 7 bases from J, the junction contained 10 bases not matched to a gene. The CDR3 coding sequence is TGCAGCGCCGGAAGGGAGGGTGGGGAGCAGTACTTC. Translation: CSAGREGGEQYF.

The chain uses TRBV5-1 and TRBJ1-5, with a tentative D call TRBD1 (6 bases). The CDR3 consists of 14 residues. The V end was cut by 3 bases, the J end by 8 bases, with 15 bases between. CDR1 is SGHRS, CDR2 YFSETQ, per germline. DNA for the CDR3: TGCGCCAGCAGCTCCACAGGGCCCCCGGAGCCCCAGCATTTT. Its translation: CASSSTGPPEPQHF.

This sequence joins TRBV5-1 and TRBJ2-5, with 12 bases aligning to TRBD2. With V trimmed by 5 bases and J by 4 bases, 6 bases remained unmatched. This CDR3 is 15 amino acids long. Looked up from germline, CDR1 is SGHRS and CDR2 is YFSETQ. The CDR3 nucleotides are TGCGCCAGCAGAGGACTAGCGGGGACCGGAGAGACCCAGTACTTC. This translates into CASRGLAGTGETQYF.

The chain is built from TRBV2 and TRBJ2-6; D is unclear. Trimming shortened V by 0 bases and J by 0 bases, and 6 bases separated the two germline ends. Germline-derived CDR1 and CDR2 are SNHLY and FYNNEI. CDR3 size: 16 residues. This chain's CDR3 is CASSEAGPSGANVLTF. The CDR3 DNA reads TGTGCCAGCAGTGAAGCTGGGCCCTCTGGGGCCAACGTCCTGACTTTC.

The J gene is TRBJ1-4, the V gene TRBV10-1, with 9 bases that match TRBD1. The germline V gene has CDR1 WNHNN and CDR2 SYGVQD (reference sequence). This CDR3 has 17 amino acids. V lost 11 bases to trimming and J lost 10 bases; unmatched junction nucleotides: 23. As DNA, the CDR3 is TGCGCCCCCTTAGCAGGACCAGGGACAGGGCATATGGGAAAACTGTTTTTT. Encoded protein: CAPLAGPGTGHMGKLFF.

This clone was seen once. This chain uses TRBV7-2 with TRBJ2-7, with 8 positions matching TRBD1. The CDR3 is 16 amino acids. Germline V lookup: CDR1 SGHTA, CDR2 FQGNSA. V shed 5 bases and J 4 bases; nucleotides not matched to a gene: 13. The CDR3 DNA reads TGTGCCAGCAGCGAATCCGGACAGGGTACCCGATACGAGCAGTACTTC. Translated: CASSESGQGTRYEQYF.

The chain combines TRBV5-1 with TRBJ2-1; D may be TRBD1 (6 bases). This CDR3 region has 16 residues. Germline lookup yields CDR1 SGHRS and CDR2 YFSETQ. Trimming shortened V by 1 base and J by 9 bases, and 20 bases separated the two germline ends. CDR3 DNA sequence: TGCGCCAGCAGCTTGAAGAATACAGGGAATACCGGTGAGCAGTTCTTC. This gives the protein CASSLKNTGNTGEQFF.

V usage is TRBV18 and J usage is TRBJ2-3; D possibly corresponds to TRBD2 (6 bases). This CDR3 contains 14 residues. V was pared by 11 bases and J by 4 bases, with 19 bases between. CDR1 and CDR2 (germline): KGHSH, LQKENI. The CDR3 DNA sequence: TGTGCCTCGGGAGAACGTCTCATTCCAGATACGCAGTATTTT. As protein: CASGERLIPDTQYF.

This clone was detected once. The chain employs TRBV5-4 and TRBJ2-3; D is ambiguous. This CDR3 contains 13 residues. V shed 4 bases and J shed 4 bases, with 10 bases lying between them. CDR1 SGHNT and CDR2 YYREEE come from the germline V gene (reference sequence). CDR3 loop: CASSTYGSDTQYF. CDR3 DNA: TGTGCCAGCAGCACCTACGGGTCAGATACGCAGTATTTT.

This clone was recorded a few times. The chain joins TRBV19 to TRBJ1-5; D gene ambiguous. V gave up 5 bases and J gave up 3 bases, with 14 bases separating them. The CDR3 is 15 amino acids. Germline V lookup: CDR1 LNHDA, CDR2 SQIVND (reference sequence). The CDR3 sequence: CASSPSTGINQPQHF. The CDR3, as DNA: TGTGCCAGTAGTCCTTCGACGGGTATCAATCAGCCCCAGCATTTT.

The V call is TRBV19, the J call TRBJ1-1; TRBD1 agrees at 7 bases. Germline V gene lookup returns CDR1 LNHDA and CDR2 SQIVND (reference sequence). The ends lost 6 bases at V and 4 bases at J; junction bases unmatched: 5. This CDR3 has 13 residues. The DNA for the CDR3 is TGTGCCAGTAGCCTAGACAGGGCCACTGAAGCTTTCTTT. Its translation: CASSLDRATEAFF.

V is TRBV5-5 and J is TRBJ2-7; D is possibly TRBD2 (5 bases). Germline V gene sequence: CDR1 SGHKS, CDR2 YYEKEE (reference sequence). The CDR3 totals 13 residues. Trimming left V 3 bases short and J 3 bases short, with 10 bases between. CDR3 protein: CASSWGVSYEQYF. For the CDR3, the DNA is TGTGCCAGCAGCTGGGGAGTCAGCTACGAGCAGTACTTC.

The chain combines TRBV10-1 with TRBJ2-1; tentatively, D is TRBD2 (6 bases). Per the germline V gene, CDR1 is WNHNN and CDR2 is SYGVQD (reference sequence). CDR3 length: 15 amino acids. The ends were cut back, 3 bases at V and 7 bases at J, with 16 bases in the middle. In nucleotides, the CDR3 is TGCGCCAGCAGTGAATACCGTGCGGGACTTAATGAGCAGTTCTTC. It specifies CASSEYRAGLNEQFF.

The rearrangement uses TRBV5-4 and TRBJ2-1, with TRBD1 matching over 7 bases. CDR3 length: 15 amino acids. Germline trimming cut 0 bases from V and 4 bases from J; bases unmatched to any gene: 4. Germline-derived CDR1 and CDR2 are SGHNT and YYREEE (reference sequence). For the CDR3, the DNA is TGTGCCAGCAGCTTGGACAGGGGAAATTACAATGAGCAGTTCTTC. Amino acid sequence: CASSLDRGNYNEQFF.

This sequence joins TRBV7-2 and TRBJ2-3; D is uncertain. Germline values: CDR1 SGHTA, CDR2 FQGNSA. V was pared by 5 bases and J by 0 bases, with 3 bases between. There are 12 residues in the CDR3. The CDR3 loop is CASSLSTDTQYF. CDR3 nucleotides: TGTGCCAGCAGCCTAAGCACAGATACGCAGTATTTT.